Listed below are T cell receptor beta chains from one sample, sequenced in a study of blood T cell repertoires in COVID-19. Profiling relied on immunoSEQ multiplex PCR, and the TCRdb table lists in-frame clones only, not all of them. The sample yields under 200,000 clones, around 89% seen once. What was sequenced was peripheral blood. The source of these receptors is a man between 40 and 49 years old with active or convalescent COVID-19. Each CDR3 is given with its conserved first and last residue. The order of the fields is D gene, clone size, CDR3 length, V gene, J gene, CDR3 DNA, CDR3 protein. D genes are given only for firm matches. The listing skips clone size in some rows; elsewhere it reads once, few, many or a size class.

D gene: TRBD1; clone size: -; CDR3 length: 16; V gene: TRBV28; J gene: TRBJ1-4; CDR3 DNA: TGTGCCAGCAGGACAGGGTCTGGCGTTTCCAATGAAAAACTGTTTTTT; CDR3 protein: CASRTGSGVSNEKLFF
D gene: TRBD1; clone size: -; CDR3 length: 16; V gene: TRBV13; J gene: TRBJ2-2; CDR3 DNA: TGTGCCAGCAGCTACGACGGGACAGCGAACACCGGGGAGCTGTTTTTT; CDR3 protein: CASSYDGTANTGELFF
D gene: -; clone size: -; CDR3 length: 15; V gene: TRBV4-2; J gene: TRBJ2-7; CDR3 DNA: TGTGCCAGCAGCCAGGCCCTTGCGGCCTCCTACGAGCAGTACTTC; CDR3 protein: CASSQALAASYEQYF
D gene: TRBD1; clone size: -; CDR3 length: 18; V gene: TRBV11-2; J gene: TRBJ1-3; CDR3 DNA: TGTGCCAGCGGATTGACTTTGGGACAGGGGGCTGGTGGAAACACCATATATTTT; CDR3 protein: CASGLTLGQGAGGNTIYF
D gene: -; clone size: -; CDR3 length: 17; V gene: TRBV5-4; J gene: TRBJ2-1; CDR3 DNA: TGTGCCAGCAGCTGGCGGACAGGAGGAGGGAACTACAATGAGCAGTTCTTC; CDR3 protein: CASSWRTGGGNYNEQFF
D gene: -; clone size: once; CDR3 length: 16; V gene: TRBV5-6; J gene: TRBJ1-2; CDR3 DNA: TGTGCCAGCATCAGGGTGGGGAGGGATCACAACTATGGCTACACCTTC; CDR3 protein: CASIRVGRDHNYGYTF
D gene: TRBD1; clone size: -; CDR3 length: 14; V gene: TRBV9; J gene: TRBJ2-1; CDR3 DNA: TGTGCCAGCAGCGTTGGGACAGTCTACAATGAGCAGTTCTTC; CDR3 protein: CASSVGTVYNEQFF
D gene: TRBD1; clone size: -; CDR3 length: 14; V gene: TRBV29-1; J gene: TRBJ1-5; CDR3 DNA: TGCAGCGCCTCCACAGGGGAGGCCAATCAGCCCCAGCATTTT; CDR3 protein: CSASTGEANQPQHF
D gene: -; clone size: once; CDR3 length: 13; V gene: TRBV3-1/TRBV3-2; J gene: TRBJ1-4; CDR3 DNA: TGTGCCAGCCTGGAGGGAAAAGCGAGAAAACTGTTTTTT; CDR3 protein: CASLEGKARKLFF
D gene: TRBD1; clone size: few; CDR3 length: 16; V gene: TRBV6-1; J gene: TRBJ2-5; CDR3 DNA: TGTGCCAGCAGTGCTCTTGCGGGACAGGGTGGAGAGACCCAGTACTTC; CDR3 protein: CASSALAGQGGETQYF
D gene: -; clone size: -; CDR3 length: 16; V gene: TRBV27; J gene: TRBJ2-7; CDR3 DNA: TGTGCCAGCAGTTTATTAGGTCAGGGTAAATCCTACGAGCAGTACTTC; CDR3 protein: CASSLLGQGKSYEQYF
D gene: -; clone size: -; CDR3 length: 15; V gene: TRBV3-1/TRBV3-2; J gene: TRBJ1-2; CDR3 DNA: TGTGCCAGCAGCCAAGATCCGAGGGAGCACTATGGCTACACCTTC; CDR3 protein: CASSQDPREHYGYTF
D gene: TRBD1; clone size: -; CDR3 length: 16; V gene: TRBV5-1; J gene: TRBJ2-2; CDR3 DNA: TGCGCCAGCAGCTTGGCGGACAGGGCGGACACCGGGGAGCTGTTTTTT; CDR3 protein: CASSLADRADTGELFF
D gene: TRBD1; clone size: -; CDR3 length: 14; V gene: TRBV19; J gene: TRBJ1-4; CDR3 DNA: TGTGCCAGTAGCGTCAGGGGGAAAGGTGAAAAACTGTTTTTT; CDR3 protein: CASSVRGKGEKLFF
D gene: TRBD1; clone size: -; CDR3 length: 16; V gene: TRBV7-8; J gene: TRBJ1-5; CDR3 DNA: TGTGCCAGCAGCTCATCGGACAGGGGAAGCAATCAGCCCCAGCATTTT; CDR3 protein: CASSSSDRGSNQPQHF
D gene: TRBD2; clone size: -; CDR3 length: 17; V gene: TRBV7-9; J gene: TRBJ2-5; CDR3 DNA: TGTGCCAGCAGCTTAGAGCGGCTAGCGGGGATACAAGAGACCCAGTACTTC; CDR3 protein: CASSLERLAGIQETQYF
D gene: -; clone size: -; CDR3 length: 16; V gene: TRBV11-3; J gene: TRBJ1-4; CDR3 DNA: TGTGCCAGCAGCTTAGTATTCGGGGCAACTAATGAAAAACTGTTTTTT; CDR3 protein: CASSLVFGATNEKLFF
D gene: -; clone size: -; CDR3 length: 13; V gene: TRBV7-9; J gene: TRBJ1-1; CDR3 DNA: TGTGCCAGCAGCTGGATCGCAGGAGGTGAAGCTTTCTTT; CDR3 protein: CASSWIAGGEAFF
D gene: TRBD1; clone size: -; CDR3 length: 13; V gene: TRBV6-5; J gene: TRBJ1-6; CDR3 DNA: TGTGCCAGCAGGAGACAGGGGGATTCACCCCTCCACTTT; CDR3 protein: CASRRQGDSPLHF
D gene: -; clone size: -; CDR3 length: 12; V gene: TRBV19; J gene: TRBJ2-1; CDR3 DNA: TGTGCCAGTAGTATACGGGGAGAGGAGCAGTTCTTC; CDR3 protein: CASSIRGEEQFF
D gene: -; clone size: -; CDR3 length: 15; V gene: TRBV15; J gene: TRBJ1-1; CDR3 DNA: TGTGCCACCAGCAGAGATCGGGGGTGGATGGCTGAAGCTTTCTTT; CDR3 protein: CATSRDRGWMAEAFF
D gene: TRBD1; clone size: -; CDR3 length: 16; V gene: TRBV19; J gene: TRBJ1-3; CDR3 DNA: TGTGCCAGTAGTATCTTCAGGGGGTCCCCTGGAAACACCATATATTTT; CDR3 protein: CASSIFRGSPGNTIYF
D gene: -; clone size: once; CDR3 length: 17; V gene: TRBV6-1; J gene: TRBJ1-1; CDR3 DNA: TGTGCCAGCAGTGAAGGGGGGGGTGTGAGCGCGAGGGCTGAAGCTTTCTTT; CDR3 protein: CASSEGGGVSARAEAFF
D gene: -; clone size: -; CDR3 length: 14; V gene: TRBV5-5; J gene: TRBJ2-7; CDR3 DNA: TGTGCCAGCAGCTTGTGGAGTGGCCAAAACGAGCAGTACTTC; CDR3 protein: CASSLWSGQNEQYF
D gene: TRBD1; clone size: -; CDR3 length: 15; V gene: TRBV19; J gene: TRBJ2-7; CDR3 DNA: TGTGCCAGTAGTTCGGGACAGGGACTATCCTACGAGCAGTACTTC; CDR3 protein: CASSSGQGLSYEQYF
D gene: TRBD1; clone size: once; CDR3 length: 16; V gene: TRBV5-1; J gene: TRBJ2-2; CDR3 DNA: TGCGCCAGCAGCAGCTCTCACAGGGGGTACACCGGGGAGCTGTTTTTT; CDR3 protein: CASSSSHRGYTGELFF
D gene: TRBD1; clone size: medium-sized; CDR3 length: 13; V gene: TRBV19; J gene: TRBJ1-2; CDR3 DNA: TGTGCCAGTAGTGTCGGACAGGGAGGGGGCTACACCTTC; CDR3 protein: CASSVGQGGGYTF
D gene: TRBD1; clone size: -; CDR3 length: 15; V gene: TRBV7-8; J gene: TRBJ1-2; CDR3 DNA: TGTGCCAGCAGCCCGAGAGGGACAGACAACTATGGCTACACCTTC; CDR3 protein: CASSPRGTDNYGYTF
D gene: -; clone size: -; CDR3 length: 13; V gene: TRBV24-1; J gene: TRBJ2-2; CDR3 DNA: TGTGCCACAGGGGAACTCGAAGCCGGGGAGCTGTTTTTT; CDR3 protein: CATGELEAGELFF
D gene: -; clone size: -; CDR3 length: 15; V gene: TRBV9; J gene: TRBJ1-3; CDR3 DNA: TGTGCCAGCAGCGTAGGTCAGTCCTCTGGAAACACCATATATTTT; CDR3 protein: CASSVGQSSGNTIYF
D gene: TRBD2; clone size: -; CDR3 length: 16; V gene: TRBV9; J gene: TRBJ2-3; CDR3 DNA: TGTGCCAGCAGCGTTAGCGGGAGGGCCAACACAGATACGCAGTATTTT; CDR3 protein: CASSVSGRANTDTQYF
D gene: TRBD1; clone size: once; CDR3 length: 20; V gene: TRBV7-8; J gene: TRBJ2-2; CDR3 DNA: TGTGCCAGCAGCTTAAACGTTGTCGGGACAGGGGGCGCGAGCACCGGGGAGCTGTTTTTT; CDR3 protein: CASSLNVVGTGGASTGELFF
D gene: TRBD2; clone size: -; CDR3 length: 13; V gene: TRBV30; J gene: TRBJ2-2; CDR3 DNA: TGTGCCTGGAGTGCGACTAGCTTCGGGGAGCTGTTTTTT; CDR3 protein: CAWSATSFGELFF